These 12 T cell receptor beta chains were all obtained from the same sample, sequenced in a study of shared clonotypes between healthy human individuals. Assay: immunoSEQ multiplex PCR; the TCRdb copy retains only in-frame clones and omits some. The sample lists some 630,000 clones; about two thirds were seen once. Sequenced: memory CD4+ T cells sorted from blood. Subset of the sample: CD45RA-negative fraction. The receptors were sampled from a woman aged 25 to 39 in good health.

CDR3 sequence: CASSSGTSGRGSEQFF. The CDR3 nucleotides are TGTGCCAGCAGTTCCGGGACTAGCGGGAGAGGAAGTGAGCAGTTCTTC. The V call is TRBV28, the J call TRBJ2-1; TRBD2 agrees at 14 bases. The CDR3 has 16 residues. The J segment lost 9 bases and the V segment lost 4 bases, leaving 8 bases of the junction unmatched. Germline V CDR1 and CDR2: MDHEN, SYDVKM. Combining the CDR3 with reference TRBV28 and TRBJ2-1 gives the whole variable domain DVKVTQSSRYLVKRTGEKVFLECVQDMDHENMFWYRQDPGLGLRLIYFSYDVKMKEKGDIPEGYSVSREKKERFSLILESASTNQTSMYLCASSSGTSGRGSEQFFGPGTRLTVL.

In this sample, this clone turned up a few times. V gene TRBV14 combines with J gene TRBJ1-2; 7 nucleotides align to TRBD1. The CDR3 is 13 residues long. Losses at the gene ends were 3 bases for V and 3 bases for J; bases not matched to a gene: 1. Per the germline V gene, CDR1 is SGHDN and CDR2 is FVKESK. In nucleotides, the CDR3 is TGTGCCAGCAGCCAGGGACAGTACTATGGCTACACCTTC. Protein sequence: CASSQGQYYGYTF.

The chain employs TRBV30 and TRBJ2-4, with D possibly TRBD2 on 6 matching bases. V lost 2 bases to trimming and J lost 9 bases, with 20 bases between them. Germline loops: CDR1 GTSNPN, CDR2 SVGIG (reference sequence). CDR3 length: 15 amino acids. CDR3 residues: CAWSSNTGTVSIQYF. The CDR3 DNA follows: TGTGCCTGGAGTTCAAACACCGGGACTGTGAGCATTCAGTACTTC. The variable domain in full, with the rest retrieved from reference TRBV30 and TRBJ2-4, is SQTIHQWPATLVQPVGSPLSLECTVEGTSNPNLYWYRQAAGRGLQLLFYSVGIGQISSEVPQNLSASRPQDRQFILSSKKLLLSDSGFYLCAWSSNTGTVSIQYFGAGTRLSVL.

CDR3 nucleotides: TGTGCCAGCAGCCGAATTGACAACACCTACGAGCAGTACTTC. Translation gives CASSRIDNTYEQYF. V is TRBV5-6 and J is TRBJ2-7; D is uncertain. The CDR3 consists of 14 residues. Germline V gene sequence: CDR1 SGHDT, CDR2 YYEEEE. V gave up 4 bases and J gave up 2 bases, with 13 bases separating them.

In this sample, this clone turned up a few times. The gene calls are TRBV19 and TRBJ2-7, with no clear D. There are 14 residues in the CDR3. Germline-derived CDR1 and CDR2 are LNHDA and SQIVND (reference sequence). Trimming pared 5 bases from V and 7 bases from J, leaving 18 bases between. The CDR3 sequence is CASSLPSRVGEQYF. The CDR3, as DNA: TGTGCCAGTAGTCTTCCTAGTCGAGTGGGTGAGCAGTACTTC.

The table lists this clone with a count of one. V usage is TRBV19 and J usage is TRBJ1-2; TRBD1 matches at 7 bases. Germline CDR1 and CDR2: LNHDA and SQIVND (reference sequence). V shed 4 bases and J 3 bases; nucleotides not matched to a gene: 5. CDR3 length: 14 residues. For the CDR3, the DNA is TGTGCCAGTAGTAGGGACGGGACAGACTATGGCTACACCTTC. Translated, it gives CASSRDGTDYGYTF.

The CDR3 nucleotides are TGTGCCAGCAGTCACGGAGCGGGAATAAGCTCCTACAATGAGCAGTTCTTC. Encoded protein: CASSHGAGISSYNEQFF. The chain has TRBV27 and TRBJ2-1; 7 positions match TRBD2. The J segment lost 0 bases and the V segment lost 5 bases, leaving 10 bases of the junction unmatched. The germline CDR1 and CDR2 sequences are MNHEY and SMNVEV (reference sequence). This CDR3 is built from 17 residues.

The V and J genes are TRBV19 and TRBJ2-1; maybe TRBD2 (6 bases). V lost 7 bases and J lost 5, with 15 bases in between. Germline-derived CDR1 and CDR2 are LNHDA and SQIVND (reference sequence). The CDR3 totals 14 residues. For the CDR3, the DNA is TGTGCCAGTACCCCAAGGGACTTGAACAATGAGCAGTTCTTC. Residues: CASTPRDLNNEQFF.

CDR3: CATSRDPGQGEDTQYF. CDR3 DNA sequence: TGTGCCACCAGCAGAGACCCGGGACAGGGCGAAGATACGCAGTATTTT. The V gene is TRBV15, the J gene TRBJ2-3; 9 positions match TRBD1. The V and J ends lost 0 bases and 5 bases, in that order; junction bases with no gene match: 6. The CDR3 is 16 amino acids. Germline V lookup: CDR1 LNHNV, CDR2 YYDKDF (reference sequence).

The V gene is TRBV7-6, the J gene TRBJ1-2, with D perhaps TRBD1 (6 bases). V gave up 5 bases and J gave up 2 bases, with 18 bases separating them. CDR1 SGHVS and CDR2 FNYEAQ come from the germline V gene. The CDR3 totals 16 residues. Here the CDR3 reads CASSANRDPENYGYTF. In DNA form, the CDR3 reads TGTGCCAGCAGCGCGAACAGGGACCCGGAGAACTATGGCTACACCTTC. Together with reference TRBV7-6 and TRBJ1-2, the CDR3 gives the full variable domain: GAGVSQSPRYKVTKRGQDVALRCDPISGHVSLYWYRQALGQGPEFLTYFNYEAQQDKSGLPNDRFSAERPEGSISTLTIQRTEQRDSAMYRCASSANRDPENYGYTFGSGTRLTVV.

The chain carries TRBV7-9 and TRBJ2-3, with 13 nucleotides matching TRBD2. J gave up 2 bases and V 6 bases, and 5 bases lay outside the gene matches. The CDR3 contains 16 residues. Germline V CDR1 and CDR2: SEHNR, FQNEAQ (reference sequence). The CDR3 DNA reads TGTGCCAGCAGGGGAGGACTAGCGGGAGTCACAGATACGCAGTATTTT. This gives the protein CASRGGLAGVTDTQYF. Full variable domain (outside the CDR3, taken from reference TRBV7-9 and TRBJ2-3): DTGVSQNPRHKITKRGQNVTFRCDPISEHNRLYWYRQTLGQGPEFLTYFQNEAQLEKSRLLSDRFSAERPKGSFSTLEIQRTEQGDSAMYLCASRGGLAGVTDTQYFGPGTRLTVL.

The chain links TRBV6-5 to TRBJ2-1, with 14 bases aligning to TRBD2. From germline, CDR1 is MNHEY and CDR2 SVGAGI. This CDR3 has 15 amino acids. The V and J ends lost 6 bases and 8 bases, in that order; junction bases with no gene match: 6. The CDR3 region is CASRPGTSGRDEQFF. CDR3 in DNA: TGTGCCAGCAGGCCCGGGACTAGCGGGAGAGATGAGCAGTTCTTC.